Following are 16 T cell receptor beta chains from one sample sequenced in a study of T-cell memory formation after mild COVID-19. TCRdb reanalysed the 5' RACE reads using MiXCR and keeps one entry per CDR3 protein. The sample records 550,000 to 600,000 distinct CDR3 sequences, 17% being singletons. The sample comprised PBMCs or a T cell subset sorted from them (not recorded which). These receptors were collected from an adult woman who had mild COVID-19 (a few samples of this study predate the infection). Cell type and time point are not known.

The table lists this clonotype with a few counts. The chain couples TRBV7-8 to TRBJ2-3, with 8 bases aligning to TRBD2. CDR1 is SGHVS, CDR2 FQNEAQ, per germline. This CDR3 region has 13 residues. Trimming took 2 bases from V and 7 from J; bases not matched to a gene: 2. The CDR3 sequence is CASSLSGGNTQYF. The CDR3 DNA follows: TGTGCCAGCAGCTTAAGCGGGGGCAATACGCAGTATTTT.

The chain is built from TRBV12-3 or TRBV12-4 and TRBJ1-5, with D perhaps TRBD1 (5 bases). The CDR3 length is 14 residues. Trimming removed 6 bases at V and 3 bases at J, with 12 bases between. Here the CDR3 DNA reads TGTGCCAGCAGGACGACGGGACCCAATCAGCCCCAGCATTTT. Its translation is CASRTTGPNQPQHF.

At least ten counts were recorded for this clonotype. The chain employs TRBV20-1 and TRBJ1-1; 10 nucleotides line up with TRBD1. Trimming took 5 bases from V and 1 from J; bases not matched to a gene: 7. Germline V gene lookup returns CDR1 DFQATT and CDR2 SNEGSKA (reference sequence). This CDR3 contains 15 residues. This chain's CDR3 is CSAGRQGAENTEAFF. DNA for the CDR3: TGCAGTGCTGGCAGACAGGGGGCTGAGAACACTGAAGCTTTCTTT.

The V call is TRBV10-3, the J call TRBJ2-5; D is possibly TRBD2 (7 bases). The CDR3 has 16 residues. In germline, CDR1 is ENHRY, CDR2 SYGVKD. Trimming removed 7 bases at V and 5 bases at J, with 23 bases between. CDR3 residues: CAITDRTSAAPETQYF. CDR3 DNA sequence: TGTGCCATCACCGACAGGACTAGTGCGGCGCCGGAGACCCAGTACTTC.

V is TRBV12-3 or TRBV12-4 and J is TRBJ2-2, with D maybe TRBD1 (5 bases). The CDR3 runs 16 residues. V was pared by 6 bases and J by 1 base, with 15 bases between. CDR3 coding DNA: TGTGCCAGCAGGTCGCAGGGTGTAAAGAACACCGGGGAGCTGTTTTTT. It codes for CASRSQGVKNTGELFF.

V and J are TRBV29-1 and TRBJ2-1, with 12 positions matching TRBD2. The CDR3 runs 19 residues. V gave up 0 bases and J gave up 14 bases; unmatched junction bases: 23. Germline V gives CDR1 SQVTM, CDR2 ANQGSEA. The CDR3 is CSVEDRDPTGTSGLPVEFF. The CDR3 nucleotides are TGCAGCGTTGAAGATCGAGACCCGACGGGGACTAGCGGGCTTCCTGTCGAGTTCTTC.

This clonotype was found a few times. V is TRBV3-2 and J is TRBJ1-2. TRBV3-2 is deemed a pseudogene. The CDR3 spans 14 residues. The CDR3 DNA follows: TGTGCCAGCAGCCACCTTTTAGACCGCTATGGCTACACCTTC. Encoded protein: CASSHLLDRYGYTF.

Only a few counts were recorded for this clonotype. V gene TRBV4-1 combines with J gene TRBJ1-3; D not resolved. The germline V and J ends were trimmed by 1 base and 8 bases, with 15 bases remaining between them. The CDR3 contains 15 residues. CDR1 and CDR2 (germline): MGHRA, YSYEKL. The CDR3 loop is CASSQVYGRWDTIYF. CDR3 in DNA: TGCGCCAGCAGCCAAGTGTATGGCAGGTGGGACACCATATATTTT.

This chain joins TRBV5-1 and TRBJ2-7, with TRBD1 identical over 9 bases. J was trimmed by 4 bases and V by 8 bases; bases with no gene match: 7. Germline V gene sequence: CDR1 SGHRS, CDR2 YFSETQ. CDR3 size: 13 residues. CDR3 nucleotides: TGCGCCAGTTCCGGACAGGGGAAGTACGAGCAGTACTTC. Translation: CASSGQGKYEQYF.

The chain is built from TRBV6-2 or TRBV6-3 and TRBJ2-5; D uncertain. Germline loops: CDR1 MNHEY, CDR2 SVGEGT. The CDR3 totals 17 residues. The germline V and J ends were trimmed by 6 bases and 4 bases, with 24 bases remaining between them. DNA for the CDR3: TGTGCCAGCAGGCCTTTCGGGCGTGGATTGGATAGAGAGACCCAGTACTTC. It encodes CASRPFGRGLDRETQYF.

At least ten counts were recorded for this clonotype. The chain joins TRBV27 to TRBJ2-3, with TRBD2 matching 12 bases. CDR3 length equals 16 residues. Germline trimming cut 6 bases from V and 0 bases from J; bases unmatched to any gene: 4. Germline loops: CDR1 MNHEY, CDR2 SMNVEV (reference sequence). CDR3 protein: CASSFGTSGSTDTQYF. In nucleotides, the CDR3 is TGTGCCAGCAGCTTTGGGACTAGCGGGAGCACAGATACGCAGTATTTT.

The DNA for the CDR3 is TGTGCCAGCAGCTTTTCTAGCGGGAGCTCCTACAATGAGCAGTTCTTC. Translating gives CASSFSSGSSYNEQFF. The chain links TRBV7-8 to TRBJ2-1; 10 nucleotides agree with TRBD2. The length of the CDR3 is 16 residues. V lost 3 bases to trimming and J lost 0 bases; unmatched junction nucleotides: 2. Looked up from germline, CDR1 is SGHVS and CDR2 is FQNEAQ.

Written as DNA, the CDR3 is TGTGCCTGGAGGGTCCCAAACTATGGCTACACCTTC. This gives the protein CAWRVPNYGYTF. The chain carries TRBV30 and TRBJ1-2, with unresolved D. The CDR3 runs to 12 residues. The V end lost 3 bases, the J end lost 2 bases, and 7 bases lay between the germline ends. CDR1 is GTSNPN and CDR2 is SVGIG in the germline V gene (reference sequence).

In its sample, this clonotype was seen a few times. Compared with germline, one end of the junction differs, possibly owing to a read error. The chain employs TRBV29-1 and TRBJ1-4, with TRBD1 matching 7 bases. Per germline, CDR1 SQVTM and CDR2 ANQGSEA. This CDR3 region has 15 residues. The CDR3 sequence is CSVEVGTATNEKLFF. The CDR3, as DNA: TGCAGCGTCGAAGTAGGGACAGCAACTAATGAAAAACTGTTTTTT.

This chain links TRBV12-3 or TRBV12-4 with TRBJ1-1; 7 bases map to TRBD1. V shed 4 bases, J shed 8 bases, and the junction held 7 bases outside the gene matches. This CDR3 spans 13 amino acids. CDR3 sequence (DNA): TGTGCCAGCAGTTGGGGAATGGGACAGGAAGCTTTCTTT. Translated: CASSWGMGQEAFF.

V is TRBV7-9 and J is TRBJ2-7; no definite D call. Trimming removed 9 bases from V and 5 bases from J, with 11 bases in between. CDR3 size: 11 residues. The germline gives CDR1 SEHNR, CDR2 FQNEAQ (reference sequence). The DNA for the CDR3 is TGTGCCAGGGAAGAAGGGAACGAGCAGTACTTC. It encodes CAREEGNEQYF.